Given below is one T cell receptor (beta chain) in context. The data originate from a study of cytomegalovirus exposure and HLA in healthy donors. Amplification used 60 Vbeta primers and 13 Jbeta primers. This table comes from immunoSEQ multiplex PCR, and its TCRdb copy is limited to in-frame clones, with some not included. The sample shows over 100,000 clones, roughly three fifths of them seen only once. Sequenced sample: PBMCs. This TCR came from a woman aged 40 to 50 in good health and CMV-seronegative.

CDR3 nucleotides: TGTGCCAGCAGAAGACAAGTGAACACCGGGGAGCTGTTTTTT. The encoded protein is CASRRQVNTGELFF. V gene TRBV7-3 combines with J gene TRBJ2-2; D gene uncertain. CDR1 is SGHTA, CDR2 FQGTGA, per germline. Trimming left V 6 bases short and J 1 base short, with 9 bases between. The CDR3 length is 14 residues. Together with reference TRBV7-3 and TRBJ2-2, the CDR3 gives the full variable domain: GAGVSQTPSNKVTEKGKYVELRCDPISGHTALYWYRQSLGQGPEFLIYFQGTGAADDSGLPNDRFFAVRPEGSVSTLKIQRTERGDSAVYLCASRRQVNTGELFFGEGSRLTVL.